This passage covers 19 T cell receptor beta chains from one sample sequenced in a study of blood T cell repertoires in COVID-19 (dated by TCRdb to the early 2020s). The library was built by means of the immunoSEQ multiplex PCR assay. Sourced from immuneACCESS, this table was stored by TCRdb with only in-frame sequences that have V and J called. A share of the clones is absent; for the studies checked, an unresolved V gene accounts for under half, and the remainder has no known explanation. The sample table holds approximately 200,000 clones, of which about 85% were seen once. Of the sample, 18% falls within the top ten clones. The sample taken for sequencing was peripheral blood. These receptors originate from a person aged 65 to 79 with COVID-19, enrolled during active disease.

In nucleotides, the CDR3 is TGTGCCAGTAGCGGACTCGCAGATACGCAGTATTTT. The encoded protein is CASSGLADTQYF. The chain links TRBV19 to TRBJ2-3; maybe TRBD2 (5 bases). Trimming stripped 6 bases from V and 4 bases from J, with 8 bases between. This CDR3 has 12 residues. The germline CDR1 and CDR2 sequences are LNHDA and SQIVND (reference sequence).

V is TRBV29-1 and J is TRBJ2-5; TRBD2 matches 9 bases. After removal of 4 bases from V and 6 bases from J, the junction contained 6 bases not matched to a gene. The CDR3 loop spans 13 amino acids. From germline, CDR1 is SQVTM and CDR2 ANQGSEA. CDR3 bases: TGCAGCGTTGTCGCGGGGGGGCTAAAGACCCAGTACTTC. It codes for CSVVAGGLKTQYF.

The chain joins TRBV7-8 to TRBJ1-5; no definite D call. In germline, CDR1 is SGHVS, CDR2 FQNEAQ. The ends were cut back, 3 bases at V and 7 bases at J, with 10 bases in the middle. The CDR3 totals 13 residues. CDR3 nucleotides: TGTGCCAGCAGCTTGTTTATGAGCCAGCCCCAGCATTTT. Translation gives CASSLFMSQPQHF.

The chain links TRBV7-8 to TRBJ2-1; no clear D. Germline V lookup: CDR1 SGHVS, CDR2 FQNEAQ. The CDR3 totals 16 residues. V dropped 1 base and J dropped 0 bases, with 10 bases sitting between them. CDR3 DNA sequence: TGTGCCAGCAGCTTAGGTATTGGTAGCTCCTACAATGAGCAGTTCTTC. Protein sequence: CASSLGIGSSYNEQFF.

The V gene is TRBV20-1, the J gene TRBJ1-2; D is unresolved. Germline V gene sequence: CDR1 DFQATT, CDR2 SNEGSKA (reference sequence). Trimming pared 7 bases from V and 9 bases from J, leaving 15 bases between. The CDR3 sequence is 11 residues long. CDR3 in amino acids: CSVPEGRRYTF. The CDR3 DNA follows: TGCAGTGTCCCCGAGGGTAGGCGCTACACCTTC.

This clone occurred once. The gene calls are TRBV6-2 or TRBV6-3 and TRBJ1-4; D remains ambiguous. Germline CDR1 and CDR2: MNHEY and SVGEGT. V was clipped by 4 bases and J by 5 bases, with 17 bases between them. This CDR3 has 16 residues. DNA of the CDR3: TGTGCCAGCAGTTCCTCAACCGGGTCGCCAAATGAAAAACTGTTTTTT. It yields the protein CASSSSTGSPNEKLFF.

V is TRBV5-5 and J is TRBJ2-7, with a possible D match to TRBD1 (6 bases). Germline V gene lookup returns CDR1 SGHKS and CDR2 YYEKEE (reference sequence). CDR3 length: 13 residues. V was trimmed by 5 bases and J by 2 bases, leaving 11 bases between them. The chain's CDR3 is CASSMRTAYEQYF. The CDR3 region has the DNA TGTGCCAGCAGTATGAGGACAGCCTACGAGCAGTACTTC.

This clone appeared once. In DNA, the CDR3 is TGTGCCTGGAGTGTACAAGGAGCGGGAGGGAGCAGCACAGATACGCAGTATTTT. Protein sequence: CAWSVQGAGGSSTDTQYF. The rearrangement joins TRBV30 to TRBJ2-3; 10 bases align to TRBD2. From germline, CDR1 is GTSNPN and CDR2 SVGIG (reference sequence). The CDR3 has 18 amino acids. Trimming removed 0 bases from V and 0 bases from J; junction bases left unmatched: 9. Full variable domain (outside the CDR3, taken from reference TRBV30 and TRBJ2-3): SQTIHQWPATLVQPVGSPLSLECTVEGTSNPNLYWYRQAAGRGLQLLFYSVGIGQISSEVPQNLSASRPQDRQFILSSKKLLLSDSGFYLCAWSVQGAGGSSTDTQYFGPGTRLTVL.

This sequence joins TRBV6-5 and TRBJ2-3, with TRBD1 identical over 7 bases. The CDR3 sequence is 15 residues long. Germline CDR1 reads MNHEY; CDR2 reads SVGAGI. V dropped 6 bases and J dropped 11; count of bases not matched to a gene: 17. This CDR3 is CASSQTGTDPDVQYF. The CDR3 DNA sequence: TGTGCCAGCAGCCAGACCGGGACAGATCCCGATGTGCAGTATTTT.

Note on this clone: Other DNA sequences within the sample encode an identical CDR3. This chain joins TRBV6-2 or TRBV6-3 and TRBJ2-3; tentatively, D is TRBD1 (5 bases). The CDR3 is 16 residues long. Germline V gene sequence: CDR1 MNHEY, CDR2 SVGEGT. Trimming took 0 bases from V and 1 from J, leaving 11 bases between them. The CDR3 region is CASSYSSRGGTDTQYF. CDR3 DNA: TGTGCCAGCAGTTACTCGAGTAGGGGCGGCACAGATACGCAGTATTTT.

V and J are TRBV30 and TRBJ1-5; tentatively, D is TRBD1 (5 bases). The CDR3 is made up of 17 amino acids. Trimming took off 0 bases at V and 2 bases at J, with 17 bases between the two ends. Germline V gene data show CDR1 as GTSNPN and CDR2 as SVGIG (reference sequence). CDR3 region: CAWSVPRGGGRNQPQHF. The CDR3 bases are TGTGCCTGGAGTGTACCACGCGGCGGGGGACGCAATCAGCCCCAGCATTTT.

This clone has a single count. The rearrangement links TRBV3-1 (or the pseudogene TRBV3-2) to TRBJ2-7, with 11 bases aligning to TRBD2. V was clipped by 4 bases and J by 3 bases; unmatched bases: 5. The CDR3 consists of 15 residues. CDR1 is LGHDT and CDR2 is YNNKEL in the germline V gene (reference sequence). CDR3 nucleotide sequence: TGTGCCAGCAGCCCCCGACTAGCGGGGCGCTACGAGCAGTACTTC. Translation: CASSPRLAGRYEQYF.

The chain uses TRBV11-2 and TRBJ2-7, with 8 bases matching TRBD1. Unmatched junction bases numbered 3, after V lost 5 bases and J lost 0 bases. The CDR3 is made up of 14 amino acids. Germline assignment: CDR1 SGHAT and CDR2 FQNNGV. The CDR3 sequence is CASSQGANSYEQYF. DNA for the CDR3: TGTGCCAGCAGCCAGGGGGCAAACTCCTACGAGCAGTACTTC. Together with reference TRBV11-2 and TRBJ2-7, the CDR3 gives the full variable domain: EAGVAQSPRYKIIEKRQSVAFWCNPISGHATLYWYQQILGQGPKLLIQFQNNGVVDDSQLPKDRFSAERLKGVDSTLKIQPAKLEDSAVYLCASSQGANSYEQYFGPGTRLTVT.

The chain employs TRBV6-4 and TRBJ2-1, with 7 bases lining up with TRBD2. The CDR3 has 13 amino acids. With V trimmed by 4 bases and J by 12 bases, 9 bases remained unmatched. Germline assignment: CDR1 MRHNA and CDR2 SNTAGT. This CDR3 reads CASSVEAGFRQFF. The DNA of the CDR3 is TGTGCCAGCAGTGTTGAAGCGGGATTTCGGCAGTTCTTC.

This clone was seen only once. The rearrangement joins TRBV7-2 to TRBJ2-7; no clear D. In germline, CDR1 is SGHTA, CDR2 FQGNSA. The CDR3 spans 13 residues. V shed 5 bases and J shed 5 bases, with 13 bases lying between them. CDR3 sequence (DNA): TGTGCCAGCAGCCACGGGTCTTACGACGAGCAGTACTTC. The encoded protein is CASSHGSYDEQYF.

The V gene is TRBV7-3, the J gene TRBJ1-1; 7 bases fit TRBD1. The CDR3 covers 14 residues. The V segment lost 2 bases and the J segment 1 base; nucleotides outside the gene matches: 1. The V gene's germline CDR1 is SGHTA and CDR2 FQGTGA. DNA of the CDR3: TGTGCCAGCAGCTTAGCAGGGGGGAACACTGAAGCTTTCTTT. It yields the protein CASSLAGGNTEAFF.

The chain couples TRBV7-9 to TRBJ1-2, with D possibly being TRBD1 (6 bases). Germline V gene data show CDR1 as SEHNR and CDR2 as FQNEAQ (reference sequence). CDR3 size: 15 residues. Trimming took 2 bases from V and 7 from J, leaving 17 bases between them. The CDR3 loop reads CASSLRSQGKAGYTF. CDR3 DNA: TGTGCCAGCAGCTTACGTTCTCAGGGGAAGGCTGGCTACACCTTC.

The gene calls are TRBV28 and TRBJ1-6; 8 bases fit TRBD1. CDR3 size: 15 residues. V lost 4 bases to trimming and J lost 10 bases; unmatched junction nucleotides: 9. The germline V gene has CDR1 MDHEN and CDR2 SYDVKM. The CDR3 nucleotides are TGTGCCAGCAGTTCTCGACAGGGGTTTTTATCACCCCTCCACTTT. Encoded protein: CASSSRQGFLSPLHF.

CDR3 coding DNA: TGTGCCAGCTCACGACTAGATGCAGATACGCAGTATTTT. This translates into CASSRLDADTQYF. The V call is TRBV18, the J call TRBJ2-3; D might be TRBD2 (6 bases). The CDR3 loop spans 13 amino acids. V lost 4 bases and J 4 bases, leaving 9 bases between the germline ends. CDR1 KGHSH and CDR2 LQKENI come from the germline V gene.